This TCR beta chain was identified in a study of blood T cell repertoires in COVID-19. Study information: There were acute and convalescent COVID-19 samples, and they came from the United States, Italy and Spain. From T cells, B-cell-depleted T cells, or PBMCs came the material, which was cDNA or gDNA.

Some clones are missing from TCRdb's copy, which holds only in-frame ones; the method was immunoSEQ multiplex PCR. The sample shows 250,000 to 300,000 clones, around 88% of them seen only once. The CDR3 contains 14 residues. Trimming removed 4 bases from V and 5 bases from J, with 15 bases in between. Germline V gene data show CDR1 as SGHNT and CDR2 as YYREEE (reference sequence). The TCR was taken from a man aged 40-55 years with acute or convalescent COVID-19. Material: peripheral blood. J is TRBJ1-2 and V is TRBV5-4, with D perhaps TRBD1 (6 bases). The CDR3 DNA reads TGTGCCAGCAGCCCAACCGGGACACAGTATGGCTACACCTTC. It codes for CASSPTGTQYGYTF.